This T cell receptor beta chain comes out of a study of blood T cell repertoires in COVID-19. Libraries were prepared by immunoSEQ multiplex PCR; TCRdb keeps only in-frame clonotypes and omits some of them. This table holds 160,000 or so clones, about 86% found once. The CDR3 runs to 13 residues. V was trimmed by 1 base and J by 4 bases, leaving 6 bases between them. Germline-derived CDR1 and CDR2 are SGHTA and FQGNSA. The receptor's source is a woman aged 70-85 years with COVID-19, enrolled during active disease. The sequencing sample was made of peripheral blood. This chain links TRBV7-2 with TRBJ2-3; no definite D call. The CDR3 protein is CASSLGQADTQYF. The CDR3 coding sequence is TGTGCCAGCAGCTTAGGGCAGGCAGATACGCAGTATTTT.